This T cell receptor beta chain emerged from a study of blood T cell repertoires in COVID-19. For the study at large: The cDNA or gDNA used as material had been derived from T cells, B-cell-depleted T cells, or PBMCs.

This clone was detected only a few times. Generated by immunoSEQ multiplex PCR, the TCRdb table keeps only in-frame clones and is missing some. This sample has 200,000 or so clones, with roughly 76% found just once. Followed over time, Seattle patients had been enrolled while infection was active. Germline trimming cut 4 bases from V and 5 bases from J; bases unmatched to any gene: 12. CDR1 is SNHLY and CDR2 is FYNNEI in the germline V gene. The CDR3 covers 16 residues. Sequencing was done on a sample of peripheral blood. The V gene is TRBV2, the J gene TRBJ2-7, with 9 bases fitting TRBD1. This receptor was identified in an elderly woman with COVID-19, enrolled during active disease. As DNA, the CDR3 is TGTGCCAGCAGTGTTAACAGACAGGGGGTCAGAAACGAGCAGTACTTC. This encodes CASSVNRQGVRNEQYF.